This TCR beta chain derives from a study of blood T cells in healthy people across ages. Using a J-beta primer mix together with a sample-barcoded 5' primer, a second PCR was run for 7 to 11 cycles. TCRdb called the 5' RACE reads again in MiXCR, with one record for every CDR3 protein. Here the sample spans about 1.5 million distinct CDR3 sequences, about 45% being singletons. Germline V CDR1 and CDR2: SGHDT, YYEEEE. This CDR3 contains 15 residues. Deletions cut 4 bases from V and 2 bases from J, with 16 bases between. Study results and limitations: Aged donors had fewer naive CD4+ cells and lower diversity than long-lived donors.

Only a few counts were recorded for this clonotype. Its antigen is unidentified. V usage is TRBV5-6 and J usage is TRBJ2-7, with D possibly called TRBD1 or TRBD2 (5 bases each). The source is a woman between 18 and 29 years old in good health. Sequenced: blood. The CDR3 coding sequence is TGTGCCAGCAGCATACCACTCGGGGCCGCCTACGAGCAGTACTTC. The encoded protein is CASSIPLGAAYEQYF.